Below are 16 T cell receptor beta chains sequenced from a single sample in a study of blood T cells in healthy people across ages. Using a J-beta primer mix together with a sample-barcoded 5' primer, a second PCR was run for about 6 to 11 cycles. TCRdb independently ran MiXCR on the 5' RACE reads; one entry per CDR3 protein. The sample holds 800,000 or so distinct CDR3 sequences, around half seen once. Sequences were obtained from blood. These TCRs come from a man aged 80 or over in good health.

This chain uses TRBV4-3 with TRBJ2-1; D gene uncertain. V lost 4 bases, J lost 8 bases, and 15 bases lay in between. The CDR3 spans 14 residues. The V gene's germline CDR1 is LGHNA and CDR2 YSLEER. The CDR3 is CASSLTHGPYEQFF. As DNA, the CDR3 is TGCGCCAGCAGCCTAACCCACGGACCTTATGAGCAGTTCTTC.

The sample holds a few counts of this clonotype. The chain uses TRBV7-9 and TRBJ2-3; TRBD1 matches at 12 bases. The germline gives CDR1 SEHNR, CDR2 FQNEAQ (reference sequence). The CDR3 loop spans 16 amino acids. The ends lost 2 bases at V and 5 bases at J; junction bases unmatched: 5. CDR3 sequence reads: CASSLLGQGAGDTQYF. The CDR3 region has the DNA TGTGCCAGCAGCTTATTGGGACAGGGGGCAGGAGATACGCAGTATTTT.

This clonotype turned up a few times. The chain couples TRBV20-1 to TRBJ2-1, with 12 bases identical to TRBD2. The length of the CDR3 is 21 residues. With 3 bases clipped from V and 1 base from J, the junction kept 19 bases outside the gene matches. The germline V gene has CDR1 DFQATT and CDR2 SNEGSKA (reference sequence). The CDR3 region is CSASSITSGRNGGRSYNEQFF. DNA of the CDR3: TGCAGTGCTAGCAGTATCACTAGCGGGAGGAATGGGGGGAGGTCCTACAATGAGCAGTTCTTC.

This clonotype occurred many times. The CDR3 loop reads CASSFNEGYEQYF. Here the CDR3 DNA reads TGTGCCAGCAGTTTTAACGAGGGTTACGAGCAGTACTTC. The rearrangement links TRBV12-3 or TRBV12-4 to TRBJ2-7, with D possibly matching TRBD2 (5 bases). Between the trimmed V and J ends, which lost 3 bases and 4 bases, there was a span of 10 bases. The CDR3 covers 13 residues.

This clonotype was seen only a few times. The chain uses TRBV7-2 and TRBJ2-7, with D possibly matching TRBD2 (5 bases). CDR1 is SGHTA and CDR2 is FQGNSA in the germline V gene. Between the trimmed V and J ends, which lost 1 base and 4 bases, there was a span of 14 bases. The CDR3 is made up of 15 amino acids. The CDR3 sequence: CASSLVVGEVYEQYF. Written as DNA, the CDR3 is TGTGCCAGCAGCTTAGTTGTGGGAGAAGTTTACGAGCAGTACTTC.

The chain employs TRBV7-2 and TRBJ2-7, with D uncertain. Germline V gives CDR1 SGHTA, CDR2 FQGNSA. CDR3 length: 15 amino acids. Trimming stripped 1 base from V and 3 bases from J, with 13 bases between. This CDR3 is CASSLVPLGDYEQYF. The DNA of the CDR3 is TGTGCCAGCAGCTTAGTTCCCCTTGGGGACTACGAGCAGTACTTC.

This clonotype showed up just a few times. J is TRBJ2-7 and V is TRBV2; D is uncertain. With the DNA end fitting TRBJ2-5 better, the J assignment may be wrong. Germline CDR1 reads SNHLY; CDR2 reads FYNNEI. This CDR3 is built from 11 residues. CDR3 DNA sequence: TGTGCCAGTACCCTGGAGCGGACCCAGTACTTC. As protein: CASTLERTQYF.

This clonotype was detected ten times or more. The genes are TRBV12-3 or TRBV12-4 and TRBJ2-7, with 8 bases fitting TRBD1. With 6 bases clipped from V and 1 base from J, the junction kept 8 bases outside the gene matches. This CDR3 contains 15 residues. Here the CDR3 reads CASSRSHRGSYEQYF. CDR3 DNA sequence: TGTGCCAGCAGCCGGTCGCACAGGGGGTCCTACGAGCAGTACTTC.

In this sample, this clonotype turned up a few times. The rearrangement uses TRBV7-3 and TRBJ1-2; TRBD1 matches at 9 bases. The V segment lost 4 bases and the J segment 5 bases; nucleotides outside the gene matches: 17. The germline CDR1 and CDR2 sequences are SGHTA and FQGTGA. The CDR3 has 18 amino acids. DNA for the CDR3: TGTGCCAGCAGCTGCGGGACAGGGAATCGGTGGGATAATTATGGCTACACCTTC. Residues: CASSCGTGNRWDNYGYTF. Full variable domain (outside the CDR3, taken from reference TRBV7-3 and TRBJ1-2): GAGVSQTPSNKVTEKGKYVELRCDPISGHTALYWYRQSLGQGPEFLIYFQGTGAADDSGLPNDRFFAVRPEGSVSTLKIQRTERGDSAVYLCASSCGTGNRWDNYGYTFGSGTRLTVV.

This clonotype was counted only a few times. The chain recombines TRBV20-1 with TRBJ2-5, with TRBD2 matching over 7 bases. This CDR3 has 14 amino acids. Germline values: CDR1 DFQATT, CDR2 SNEGSKA (reference sequence). With 2 bases clipped from V and 5 bases from J, the junction kept 8 bases outside the gene matches. This chain's CDR3 is CSARHIAGAETQYF. DNA for the CDR3: TGCAGTGCTAGACACATAGCGGGTGCCGAGACCCAGTACTTC.

The chain joins TRBV6-2 or TRBV6-3 to TRBJ2-4; no firm D call. TRBJ2-7 explains the end of the DNA better; the J call may be wrong. From germline, CDR1 is MNHEY and CDR2 SVGEGT. The CDR3 has 13 amino acids. Here the CDR3 DNA reads TGTGCCAGCAGTATGGACGGATTTTCCGAGCAGTACTTC. This translates into CASSMDGFSEQYF.

This clonotype was recorded at least ten times. The chain uses TRBV19 and TRBJ2-7; 10 bases match TRBD1. The V gene end was trimmed by 10 bases and the J gene end by 5 bases; junction bases not matched to a gene: 8. CDR1 and CDR2 (germline): LNHDA, SQIVND (reference sequence). The CDR3 totals 13 residues. In nucleotides, the CDR3 is TGTGCCACCCAAGAGACAGGGGGCAACGAGCAGTACTTC. Its protein product is CATQETGGNEQYF.

This clonotype was recorded a few times. The gene calls are TRBV7-8 and TRBJ2-5; 8 nucleotides line up with TRBD2. V was clipped by 5 bases and J by 5 bases; unmatched bases: 4. Germline V gives CDR1 SGHVS, CDR2 FQNEAQ. This CDR3 is built from 13 residues. CDR3 sequence (DNA): TGTGCCAGCAGCCGCCGACTAGCGGAGACCCAGTACTTC. Encoded protein: CASSRRLAETQYF.

The chain has TRBV25-1 and TRBJ2-7, with 12 bases aligning to TRBD2. CDR1 and CDR2 (germline): MGHDK, SYGVNS. The trim removed 4 bases at V and 7 bases at J, leaving 14 bases unmatched. This CDR3 spans 17 amino acids. The CDR3 protein is CASSASTGLAGTHEQYF. The CDR3 DNA sequence: TGTGCCAGCAGTGCCTCTACGGGACTAGCGGGCACGCATGAGCAGTACTTC.

This clonotype was seen a few times. The chain is built from TRBV27 and TRBJ1-1; 12 bases align to TRBD1. The CDR3 extends over 16 amino acids. Germline CDR1 MNHEY, CDR2 SMNVEV (reference sequence). Trimming at V came to 6 bases and at J to 1 base, leaving 6 bases not matched to a gene. The CDR3: CASRWGQGARNTEAFF. The CDR3 region has the DNA TGTGCCAGCAGGTGGGGACAGGGGGCGCGGAACACTGAAGCTTTCTTT.

The chain uses TRBV20-1 and TRBJ2-4; the match to TRBD1 covers 7 bases. V shed 0 bases, J shed 6 bases, and the junction held 14 bases outside the gene matches. The CDR3 is made up of 17 amino acids. Per germline, CDR1 DFQATT and CDR2 SNEGSKA (reference sequence). CDR3 protein: CSARDPVNLPGGNIQYF. The CDR3, as DNA: TGCAGTGCTAGAGACCCGGTGAACCTCCCAGGGGGAAACATTCAGTACTTC.